This TCR beta chain was obtained from a study of blood T cells in healthy people across ages. CDR3 size: 15 residues. In germline, CDR1 is MDHEN, CDR2 SYDVKM. Trimming took off 7 bases at V and 0 bases at J, with 15 bases between the two ends. A second about 7 to 11 cycle PCR used barcoded and J-beta primers. MiXCR, run by TCRdb on the 5' RACE reads, gives a single entry per CDR3 protein. The sample has about 680,000 distinct CDR3 sequences, roughly 49% seen once. The clonotype comes from an older woman in good health. The sequencing input was blood. V usage is TRBV28 and J usage is TRBJ1-2; D is uncertain. CDR3 bases: TGTGCCAGCACCCCGGGTGGAACCACTAACTATGGCTACACCTTC. This sequence encodes CASTPGGTTNYGYTF.